This TCR beta chain was found in a study of T-cell memory formation after mild COVID-19. The CDR3 is made up of 13 amino acids. Germline loops: CDR1 LGHNA, CDR2 YNFKEQ. Trimming took off 3 bases at V and 4 bases at J, with 8 bases between the two ends. TCRdb re-analysed the 5' RACE reads in MiXCR, keeping a single row per CDR3 protein. The sample records about 130,000 distinct CDR3 sequences, 17% being singletons. The chain carries TRBV4-2 and TRBJ2-3; no firm D call. The clonotype was recovered from a man aged 18 to 30 who had mild COVID-19 (a few samples of this study predate the infection). Cell type and time point are not known. The specimen sequenced was PBMCs or a T cell subset sorted from them (not recorded which). The CDR3 sequence is CASSQLESDTQYF. Written as DNA, the CDR3 is TGTGCCAGCAGCCAGCTAGAGTCAGATACGCAGTATTTT.